This T cell receptor beta chain was observed in a study of T cell responses to AZD1222 COVID-19 vaccine. Sequencing was performed with immunoSEQ multiplex PCR; in TCRdb, only in-frame clones are kept and a portion is missing. The sample carries 95,000 to 130,000 clones, 80% to 90% recorded once. The sequence came from an adult in good health. Specimen: peripheral blood, collected on day 0 of MenACWY control vaccination.

The CDR3 region is CASQRTSGNTIYF. In nucleotides, the CDR3 is TGTGCCAGCCAACGCACCTCTGGAAACACCATATATTTT. The chain recombines TRBV6-5 with TRBJ1-3, with D uncertain. CDR1 and CDR2 from the germline V gene are MNHEY and SVGAGI. V dropped 8 bases and J dropped 0 bases, with 8 bases sitting between them. The CDR3 runs to 13 residues.